This T cell receptor beta chain was recorded in a study of identical twins. Only a few counts were recorded for this clonotype. V lost 5 bases to trimming and J lost 5 bases; unmatched junction nucleotides: 5. Germline V lookup: CDR1 SGHAT, CDR2 FQNNGV. This CDR3 is built from 13 residues. TCRdb processed the 5' RACE reads anew with MiXCR; each CDR3 protein has one entry. The repertoire holds about 790,000 distinct CDR3 sequences, 18% seen once, with about an eighth in the top ten. These same records also appear under a second study, on T cells expressing NK-cell markers.

Source material: PBMCs. The rearrangement uses TRBV11-2 and TRBJ2-5, with TRBD2 identical over 7 bases. The receptor comes from a woman aged 18-30 years in good health. Here the CDR3 reads CASSDGGGETQYF. DNA for the CDR3: TGTGCCAGCAGCGACGGGGGAGGGGAGACCCAGTACTTC.